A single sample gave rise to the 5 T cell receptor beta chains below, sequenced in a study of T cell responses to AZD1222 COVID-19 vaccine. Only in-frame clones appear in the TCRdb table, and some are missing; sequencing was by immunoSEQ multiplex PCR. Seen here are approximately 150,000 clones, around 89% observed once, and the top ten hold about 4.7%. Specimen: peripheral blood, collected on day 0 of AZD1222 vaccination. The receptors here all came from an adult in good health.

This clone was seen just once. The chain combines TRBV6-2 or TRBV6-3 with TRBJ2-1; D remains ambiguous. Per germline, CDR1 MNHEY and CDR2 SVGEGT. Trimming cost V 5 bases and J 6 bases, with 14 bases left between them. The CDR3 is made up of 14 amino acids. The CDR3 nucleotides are TGTGCCAGCAGTCCCCGCCGGCTGGGCAATGAGCAGTTCTTC. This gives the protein CASSPRRLGNEQFF.

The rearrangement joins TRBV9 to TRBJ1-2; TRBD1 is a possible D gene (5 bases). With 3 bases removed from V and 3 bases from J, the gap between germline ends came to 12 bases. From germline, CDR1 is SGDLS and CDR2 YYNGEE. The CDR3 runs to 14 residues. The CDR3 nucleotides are TGTGCCAGCAGCGAGGGGTATTTAGACTATGGCTACACCTTC. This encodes CASSEGYLDYGYTF. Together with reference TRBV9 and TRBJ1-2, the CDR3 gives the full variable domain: DSGVTQTPKHLITATGQRVTLRCSPRSGDLSVYWYQQSLDQGLQFLIQYYNGEERAKGNILERFSAQQFPDLHSELNLSSLELGDSALYFCASSEGYLDYGYTFGSGTRLTVV.

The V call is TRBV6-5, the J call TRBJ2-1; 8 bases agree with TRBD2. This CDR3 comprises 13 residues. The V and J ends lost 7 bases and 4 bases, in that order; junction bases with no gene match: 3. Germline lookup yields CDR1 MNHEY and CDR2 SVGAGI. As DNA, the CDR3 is TGTGCCAGCAAGACTAGCGCTTACAATGAGCAGTTCTTC. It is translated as CASKTSAYNEQFF.

Here the CDR3 DNA reads TGTGCCAGCAGCTTAGCTCGGGGGGGGACTGAAGCTTTCTTT. It translates to CASSLARGGTEAFF. The chain links TRBV7-6 to TRBJ1-1, with D perhaps TRBD1 (5 bases). V was shortened by 0 bases and J by 5 bases, with 10 bases between the two germline ends. CDR1 and CDR2 from the germline V gene are SGHVS and FNYEAQ. The CDR3 contains 14 residues. Full variable domain (outside the CDR3, taken from reference TRBV7-6 and TRBJ1-1): GAGVSQSPRYKVTKRGQDVALRCDPISGHVSLYWYRQALGQGPEFLTYFNYEAQQDKSGLPNDRFSAERPEGSISTLTIQRTEQRDSAMYRCASSLARGGTEAFFGQGTRLTVV.

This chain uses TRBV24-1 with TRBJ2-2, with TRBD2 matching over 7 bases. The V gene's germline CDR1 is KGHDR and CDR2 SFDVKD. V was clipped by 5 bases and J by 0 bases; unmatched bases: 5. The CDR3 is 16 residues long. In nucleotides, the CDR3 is TGTGCCACCAGTGGTGGGGGAGGGACGAACACCGGGGAGCTGTTTTTT. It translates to CATSGGGGTNTGELFF.